This T cell receptor beta chain was identified in a study of T cell responses to AZD1222 COVID-19 vaccine. Sequencing was performed with immunoSEQ multiplex PCR; in TCRdb, only in-frame clones are kept and a portion is missing. The table has 85,000 to 130,000 clones, approximately 90% seen once. Trimming shortened V by 6 bases and J by 0 bases, and 11 bases separated the two germline ends. CDR1 is SGHTA, CDR2 FQGTGA, per germline. The CDR3 covers 15 residues. This chain connects TRBV7-3 to TRBJ2-2; the D is unclear. The clonotype originates from an adult in good health. The specimen was peripheral blood, collected on day 0 of AZD1222 vaccination. CDR3 loop: CASSPTATNTGELFF. Here the CDR3 DNA reads TGTGCCAGCAGTCCTACAGCCACGAACACCGGGGAGCTGTTTTTT.